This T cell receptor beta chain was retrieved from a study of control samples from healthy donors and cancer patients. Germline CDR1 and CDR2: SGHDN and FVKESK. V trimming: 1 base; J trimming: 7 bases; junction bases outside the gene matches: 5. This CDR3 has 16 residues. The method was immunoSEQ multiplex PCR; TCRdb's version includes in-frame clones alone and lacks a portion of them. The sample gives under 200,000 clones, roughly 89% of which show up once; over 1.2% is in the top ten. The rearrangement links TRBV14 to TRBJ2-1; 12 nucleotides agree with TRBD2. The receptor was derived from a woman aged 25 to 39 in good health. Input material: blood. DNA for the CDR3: TGTGCCAGCAGCCAAGGGGCTAGCGGGAGGGGTAATGAGCAGTTCTTC. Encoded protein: CASSQGASGRGNEQFF.